The 23 T cell receptor beta chains below all came from one sample that was sequenced in a study of shared clonotypes between healthy human individuals. Produced via immunoSEQ multiplex PCR; TCRdb's table is partial and in-frame only. The sample has roughly 700,000 clones, approximately 79% seen once. The material sequenced was memory CD4+ T cells sorted from blood. Subset noted: CD45RA-negative fraction. Receptors originate from a woman aged 25 to 45 in good health.

This chain links TRBV6-6 with TRBJ2-3; 7 bases fit TRBD2. Germline V lookup: CDR1 MNHNY, CDR2 SVGAGI (reference sequence). The CDR3 runs 14 residues. V trimming: 7 bases; J trimming: 7 bases; junction bases outside the gene matches: 11. In nucleotides, the CDR3 is TGTGCCAGCACCCCGGTCGGGAGGTTAAATACGCAGTATTTT. This translates into CASTPVGRLNTQYF.

This clone was counted between two and nine times. The rearrangement joins TRBV5-1 to TRBJ2-1; no definite D call. Germline CDR1 reads SGHRS; CDR2 reads YFSETQ. This CDR3 comprises 13 residues. V lost 5 bases, J lost 5 bases, and 11 bases lay in between. This CDR3 is CASRDSEDNEQFF. The CDR3 nucleotides read TGCGCCAGCAGGGATTCGGAAGACAATGAGCAGTTCTTC.

This rearrangement joins TRBV11-2 to TRBJ1-2; 7 bases are shared with TRBD1. J was trimmed by 0 bases and V by 5 bases; bases with no gene match: 6. Germline V gene sequence: CDR1 SGHAT, CDR2 FQNNGV. The CDR3 contains 15 residues. CDR3 residues: CASSHPGTANYGYTF. The CDR3 nucleotides read TGTGCCAGCAGCCACCCCGGGACAGCTAACTATGGCTACACCTTC.

The chain carries TRBV9 and TRBJ2-7; 14 bases match TRBD2. The V gene end was trimmed by 4 bases and the J gene end by 2 bases; junction bases not matched to a gene: 11. The germline gives CDR1 SGDLS, CDR2 YYNGEE. The CDR3 sequence is 18 residues long. The CDR3 protein is CASSRLAGGRIEAYEQYF. CDR3 sequence (DNA): TGTGCCAGCAGCCGACTAGCGGGAGGGAGGATTGAGGCCTACGAGCAGTACTTC. The variable domain in full, completed from reference TRBV9 and TRBJ2-7, reads DSGVTQTPKHLITATGQRVTLRCSPRSGDLSVYWYQQSLDQGLQFLIQYYNGEERAKGNILERFSAQQFPDLHSELNLSSLELGDSALYFCASSRLAGGRIEAYEQYFGPGTRLTVT.

This sequence joins TRBV30 and TRBJ2-1, with no clear D. CDR1 and CDR2 from the germline V gene are GTSNPN and SVGIG (reference sequence). The ends were cut back, 4 bases at V and 0 bases at J, with 7 bases in the middle. The CDR3 is 13 amino acids. The CDR3 nucleotides are TGTGCCTGGATACGCAACTCCTACAATGAGCAGTTCTTC. As protein: CAWIRNSYNEQFF. Drawing the rest from reference TRBV30 and TRBJ2-1, the complete variable domain is SQTIHQWPATLVQPVGSPLSLECTVEGTSNPNLYWYRQAAGRGLQLLFYSVGIGQISSEVPQNLSASRPQDRQFILSSKKLLLSDSGFYLCAWIRNSYNEQFFGPGTRLTVL.

The V and J genes are TRBV2 and TRBJ2-5; D may be TRBD1 (6 bases). The DNA end lines up better with TRBJ2-7; the J call may be wrong. The CDR3 loop spans 14 amino acids. From germline, CDR1 is SNHLY and CDR2 FYNNEI. The DNA of the CDR3 is TGTGCCAGCAGAGGGGACACCGGGACCTCCGAGCAGTACTTC. This codes for CASRGDTGTSEQYF.

This clone was picked up one time. V is TRBV5-8 and J is TRBJ1-2; D gene uncertain. The CDR3 is 14 residues long. V was trimmed by 1 base and J by 0 bases, leaving 7 bases between them. Germline V gene sequence: CDR1 SGHTS, CDR2 YDEGEE. CDR3 sequence reads: CASSLMTSNYGYTF. CDR3 in DNA: TGTGCCAGCAGCTTGATGACCTCTAACTATGGCTACACCTTC.

The chain carries TRBV7-9 and TRBJ2-5; no definite D call. The CDR3 is made up of 11 amino acids. V gave up 6 bases and J gave up 1 base, with 3 bases separating them. Germline V lookup: CDR1 SEHNR, CDR2 FQNEAQ (reference sequence). CDR3 loop: CASRIQETQYF. The DNA for the CDR3 is TGTGCCAGCAGGATCCAAGAGACCCAGTACTTC. The full variable domain, rest sourced from reference TRBV7-9 and TRBJ2-5, is DTGVSQNPRHKITKRGQNVTFRCDPISEHNRLYWYRQTLGQGPEFLTYFQNEAQLEKSRLLSDRFSAERPKGSFSTLEIQRTEQGDSAMYLCASRIQETQYFGPGTRLLVL.

Only a few counts were recorded for this clone. The rearrangement joins TRBV27 to TRBJ2-1, with a weak D call TRBD2 (5 bases). Germline lookup yields CDR1 MNHEY and CDR2 SMNVEV (reference sequence). V was pared by 4 bases and J by 7 bases, with 17 bases between. This CDR3 has 15 amino acids. The CDR3 DNA reads as TGTGCCAGCAGTTCCGTAGCGTTAGCTGGGAATGAGCAGTTCTTC. This encodes CASSSVALAGNEQFF.

The chain links TRBV4-1 to TRBJ2-2; D remains ambiguous. The germline V and J ends were trimmed by 4 bases and 4 bases, with 7 bases remaining between them. The germline gives CDR1 MGHRA, CDR2 YSYEKL. The CDR3 loop spans 13 amino acids. The CDR3 here is CASSPLITGELFF. DNA for the CDR3: TGCGCCAGCAGCCCCTTAATCACCGGGGAGCTGTTTTTT.

The chain links TRBV28 to TRBJ2-7; no clear D gene. The CDR3 covers 15 residues. Trimming shortened V by 6 bases and J by 3 bases, and 18 bases separated the two germline ends. In germline, CDR1 is MDHEN, CDR2 SYDVKM. CDR3 protein: CASSAPGTAVYEQYF. For the CDR3, the DNA is TGTGCCAGCAGCGCCCCAGGAACGGCTGTCTACGAGCAGTACTTC.

This chain connects TRBV25-1 to TRBJ1-5; 7 nucleotides line up with TRBD1. Germline-derived CDR1 and CDR2 are MGHDK and SYGVNS. With 4 bases clipped from V and 9 bases from J, the junction kept 9 bases outside the gene matches. The CDR3 runs to 14 residues. The CDR3 nucleotides are TGTGCCAGCAGTGGAACAGGGGAATTTCCGCCCCAGCATTTT. It yields the protein CASSGTGEFPPQHF. Full variable domain (remainder filled in from reference TRBV25-1 and TRBJ1-5): EADIYQTPRYLVIGTGKKITLECSQTMGHDKMYWYQQDPGMELHLIHYSYGVNSTEKGDLSSESTVSRIRTEHFPLTLESARPSHTSQYLCASSGTGEFPPQHFGDGTRLSIL.

This chain uses TRBV28 with TRBJ1-5, with unresolved D. Trimming removed 2 bases at V and 2 bases at J, with 13 bases between. CDR1 is MDHEN and CDR2 is SYDVKM in the germline V gene. This CDR3 is built from 16 residues. The CDR3 DNA is TGTGCCAGCAGTTTAAGGGTATGGGAGGGCAATCAGCCCCAGCATTTT. It specifies CASSLRVWEGNQPQHF.

The chain employs TRBV5-1 and TRBJ1-5, with TRBD1 identical over 7 bases. The CDR3 spans 13 residues. From germline, CDR1 is SGHRS and CDR2 YFSETQ. V lost 3 bases to trimming and J lost 8 bases; unmatched junction nucleotides: 5. The CDR3 nucleotides are TGCGCCAGCAGCTCTCAAACAGGGGAGCCCCAGCATTTT. Its protein is CASSSQTGEPQHF.

In regard to this clone: Within the sample, other DNA sequences also encode this same CDR3. The V and J genes are TRBV18 and TRBJ2-5; no clear D gene. With 6 bases removed from V and 4 bases from J, the gap between germline ends came to 12 bases. There are 13 residues in the CDR3. Germline CDR1 is KGHSH and CDR2 is LQKENI. The CDR3 nucleotides read TGTGCCAGCTCCCGCCAAGGTGGAGAGACCCAGTACTTC. Its translation: CASSRQGGETQYF.

This chain uses TRBV5-1 with TRBJ2-2; D perhaps matches TRBD2 (6 bases). The length of the CDR3 is 14 residues. The V and J ends lost 4 bases and 3 bases respectively, with 10 bases between them. Germline CDR1 is SGHRS and CDR2 is YFSETQ. CDR3 loop: CASSRGEDTGELFF. CDR3 in DNA: TGCGCCAGCAGCCGTGGGGAGGACACCGGGGAGCTGTTTTTT. The full variable domain, in which reference TRBV5-1 and TRBJ2-2 provide the parts outside the CDR3, is KAGVTQTPRYLIKTRGQQVTLSCSPISGHRSVSWYQQTPGQGLQFLFEYFSETQRNKGNFPGRFSGRQFSNSRSEMNVSTLELGDSALYLCASSRGEDTGELFFGEGSRLTVL.

The genes are TRBV27 and TRBJ2-7; the D is unclear. CDR1 MNHEY and CDR2 SMNVEV come from the germline V gene (reference sequence). With 4 bases removed from V and 5 bases from J, the gap between germline ends came to 12 bases. The CDR3 has 13 residues. The CDR3 is CASSYKRSDEQYF. CDR3 nucleotides: TGTGCCAGCAGTTATAAAAGGTCGGACGAGCAGTACTTC.

This sequence joins TRBV19 and TRBJ1-3; 7 positions agree with TRBD1. CDR3 size: 16 residues. Germline CDR1 LNHDA, CDR2 SQIVND (reference sequence). Losses at the gene ends were 7 bases for V and 0 bases for J; bases not matched to a gene: 9. CDR3 in amino acids: CASTKRDSYSGNTIYF. As DNA, the CDR3 is TGTGCCAGTACCAAACGGGACAGTTACTCTGGAAACACCATATATTTT. Supplemented by reference TRBV19 and TRBJ1-3, the full variable domain reads DGGITQSPKYLFRKEGQNVTLSCEQNLNHDAMYWYRQDPGQGLRLIYYSQIVNDFQKGDIAEGYSVSREKKESFPLTVTSAQKNPTAFYLCASTKRDSYSGNTIYFGEGSWLTVV.

The genes are TRBV11-2 and TRBJ1-5; D unresolved. Deletions cut 5 bases from V and 0 bases from J, with 11 bases between. The CDR3 spans 15 residues. Germline V CDR1 and CDR2: SGHAT, FQNNGV. The CDR3 sequence: CASSPRHLSNQPQHF. The CDR3 DNA reads as TGTGCCAGCAGCCCCAGGCACCTTAGCAATCAGCCCCAGCATTTT.

The chain links TRBV5-1 to TRBJ2-3; D may be TRBD2 (6 bases). The germline CDR1 and CDR2 sequences are SGHRS and YFSETQ. V gave up 9 bases and J gave up 1 base, with 15 bases separating them. The CDR3 is 14 amino acids. The CDR3 spells CATRGGGGTDTQYF. CDR3 DNA: TGCGCCACGAGGGGCGGAGGGGGCACAGATACGCAGTATTTT.

The J gene is TRBJ2-7, the V gene TRBV27; 11 bases match TRBD2. The CDR3 consists of 15 residues. Germline V lookup: CDR1 MNHEY, CDR2 SMNVEV (reference sequence). J was trimmed by 0 bases and V by 6 bases; bases with no gene match: 4. The CDR3 DNA reads TGTGCCAGCAGACCCACTAGCGGGAGCTCCTACGAGCAGTACTTC. This sequence encodes CASRPTSGSSYEQYF.

This clone was seen a single time. In nucleotides, the CDR3 is TGTGCCAGCAGCGTAGCTGGGACAGGGGGCCGTGGCTACACCTTC. Its translation: CASSVAGTGGRGYTF. The gene calls are TRBV9 and TRBJ1-2; TRBD1 matches at 12 bases. The CDR3 runs to 15 residues. The ends lost 0 bases at V and 7 bases at J; junction bases unmatched: 4. The germline V gene has CDR1 SGDLS and CDR2 YYNGEE.

This clone has a handful of counts. The chain employs TRBV6-1 and TRBJ2-7; D perhaps matches TRBD1 (5 bases). Germline assignment: CDR1 MNHNS and CDR2 SASEGT. V was trimmed by 5 bases and J by 2 bases, leaving 13 bases between them. The CDR3 has 14 amino acids. The CDR3 DNA sequence: TGTGCCAGCAGTACAATAGGGGTCCCCTACGAGCAGTACTTC. Translating it yields CASSTIGVPYEQYF.